The 31 T cell receptor beta chains below all came from one sample that was sequenced in a study of lymphopenia after photon versus proton radiotherapy. Generated by immunoSEQ multiplex PCR, the TCRdb table keeps only in-frame clones and is missing some. The sample contains around 59,000 clones, approximately 84% of which appear only once. Sequenced here: peripheral blood, sampled from a patient treated with proton-based radiotherapy. These receptors came from a man aged 55 to 70 with pancreatic cancer.

In its sample, this clone was seen a few times. The V and J genes are TRBV9 and TRBJ2-3; D is perhaps TRBD2 (5 bases). This CDR3 comprises 14 residues. Germline values: CDR1 SGDLS, CDR2 YYNGEE. V lost 3 bases and J lost 8, with 16 bases in between. Here the CDR3 reads CASSALLSAGTQYF. The CDR3 nucleotides read TGTGCCAGCAGCGCCCTCCTCAGTGCGGGTACGCAGTATTTT.

The CDR3 spells CASSQDMGSNNEQFF. CDR3 nucleotide sequence: TGTGCCAGCAGCCAAGATATGGGTTCAAACAATGAGCAGTTCTTC. The chain combines TRBV4-2 with TRBJ2-1, with D uncertain. Deletions cut 0 bases from V and 5 bases from J, with 11 bases between. CDR1 and CDR2 (germline): LGHNA, YNFKEQ. The CDR3 is 15 residues long.

V is TRBV19 and J is TRBJ1-5, with D possibly TRBD1 on 6 matching bases. Between the trimmed V and J ends, which lost 0 bases and 11 bases, there was a span of 11 bases. The CDR3 is made up of 13 amino acids. The germline V gene has CDR1 LNHDA and CDR2 SQIVND (reference sequence). CDR3 nucleotide sequence: TGTGCCAGTAGTATAGAGCCGGGACACTCCCAGCATTTT. As protein: CASSIEPGHSQHF.

The chain recombines TRBV28 with TRBJ2-6; D is uncertain. The V and J ends lost 5 bases and 0 bases respectively, with 5 bases between them. The CDR3 extends over 14 amino acids. Germline V gene lookup returns CDR1 MDHEN and CDR2 SYDVKM. The CDR3 DNA follows: TGTGCCAGCAGTCGTTCCTCTGGGGCCAACGTCCTGACTTTC. Protein: CASSRSSGANVLTF.

As DNA, the CDR3 is TGTGCCAGCAGTTCCCGACAGGGCCCGGGGCCCGGGGAGCTGTTTTTT. Translating gives CASSSRQGPGPGELFF. The J gene is TRBJ2-2, the V gene TRBV28, with TRBD1 matching over 7 bases. The CDR3 is 16 residues long. The V gene's germline CDR1 is MDHEN and CDR2 SYDVKM. V was pared by 4 bases and J by 6 bases, with 11 bases of the junction left unmatched.

The chain links TRBV11-1 to TRBJ1-1, with 7 bases fitting TRBD1. V was clipped by 1 base and J by 1 base; unmatched bases: 0. Germline CDR1 is SGHAT and CDR2 is FQDESV (reference sequence). CDR3 length: 14 residues. CDR3 DNA: TGTGCCAGCAGCTTAGGGACAGGGAACACTGAAGCTTTCTTT. This sequence encodes CASSLGTGNTEAFF.

The count of this clone is one. J is TRBJ1-3 and V is TRBV5-4; the D gene is possibly TRBD1 (6 bases). CDR3 length equals 17 residues. V lost 2 bases and J lost 0, with 15 bases in between. Germline-derived CDR1 and CDR2 are SGHNT and YYREEE (reference sequence). The CDR3 sequence is CASSLGPGAPSGNTIYF. CDR3 bases: TGTGCCAGCAGCTTAGGTCCAGGGGCCCCCTCTGGAAACACCATATATTTT.

The chain couples TRBV11-2 to TRBJ2-3; D is ambiguous. Trimming removed 6 bases from V and 6 bases from J, with 7 bases in between. This CDR3 has 11 amino acids. Per germline, CDR1 SGHAT and CDR2 FQNNGV. CDR3 bases: TGTGCCAGCAGTTCCTTGGATACGCAGTATTTT. The encoded protein is CASSSLDTQYF. The full variable domain, completed using reference TRBV11-2 and TRBJ2-3, is EAGVAQSPRYKIIEKRQSVAFWCNPISGHATLYWYQQILGQGPKLLIQFQNNGVVDDSQLPKDRFSAERLKGVDSTLKIQPAKLEDSAVYLCASSSLDTQYFGPGTRLTVL.

The chain couples TRBV19 to TRBJ1-3; no reliable D call. Germline CDR1 reads LNHDA; CDR2 reads SQIVND (reference sequence). The V end was cut by 3 bases, the J end by 0 bases, with 9 bases between. The CDR3 consists of 15 residues. The CDR3 sequence: CASSIPGSSGNTIYF. The CDR3 DNA reads TGTGCCAGTAGTATTCCGGGGAGCTCTGGAAACACCATATATTTT.

This clone was detected once. The chain has TRBV19 and TRBJ1-4, with TRBD1 as a possible D gene (5 bases). The V end was cut by 1 base, the J end by 4 bases, with 10 bases between. Germline CDR1 LNHDA, CDR2 SQIVND (reference sequence). The CDR3 length is 15 residues. The CDR3 sequence: CASSIGGSGNEKLFF. The DNA of the CDR3 is TGTGCCAGTAGTATAGGGGGCTCCGGTAATGAAAAACTGTTTTTT.

In this sample, this clone turned up a few times. The chain combines TRBV6-5 with TRBJ1-2; no reliable D call. V was trimmed by 5 bases and J by 4 bases, leaving 17 bases between them. Germline lookup yields CDR1 MNHEY and CDR2 SVGAGI. The CDR3 extends over 15 amino acids. The CDR3 here is CASSPLLNPSYGYTF. Written as DNA, the CDR3 is TGTGCCAGCAGTCCCCTTCTAAACCCCTCCTATGGCTACACCTTC.

The chain carries TRBV6-1 and TRBJ1-2, with 8 bases identical to TRBD1. The CDR3 has 14 residues. CDR1 is MNHNS, CDR2 SASEGT, per germline. V gave up 4 bases and J gave up 6 bases; unmatched junction bases: 7. For the CDR3, the DNA is TGTGCCAGCAGTGCCTTGGACAGGGAGCATGGCTACACCTTC. This sequence encodes CASSALDREHGYTF.

This chain joins TRBV18 and TRBJ2-2; 11 bases match TRBD2. Germline V gene sequence: CDR1 KGHSH, CDR2 LQKENI. J lost 5 bases, V lost 6 bases, and 8 bases had no gene match. The CDR3 totals 16 residues. The CDR3 loop is CASSPTSGRGTGELFF. CDR3 sequence (DNA): TGTGCCAGCTCTCCCACTAGCGGGAGAGGGACCGGGGAGCTGTTTTTT.

The V gene is TRBV28, the J gene TRBJ1-3; D is perhaps TRBD1 (6 bases). V gave up 3 bases and J gave up 6 bases, with 24 bases separating them. Looked up from germline, CDR1 is MDHEN and CDR2 is SYDVKM. CDR3 length equals 18 residues. CDR3 protein: CASSFSRFGTSPENTIYF. Written as DNA, the CDR3 is TGTGCCAGCAGTTTTTCTCGGTTTGGGACAAGTCCTGAAAACACCATATATTTT.

The rearrangement uses TRBV27 and TRBJ2-3; TRBD1 agrees at 11 bases. The CDR3 is made up of 16 amino acids. V lost 2 bases and J lost 4; bases outside the gene matches: 5. Germline CDR1 and CDR2: MNHEY and SMNVEV (reference sequence). The CDR3 DNA reads TGTGCCAGCAGTTTAAGGACAGGGGGCGCGGCAGATACGCAGTATTTT. Protein: CASSLRTGGAADTQYF.

This chain links TRBV11-2 with TRBJ2-1; D is unclear. V dropped 1 base and J dropped 6 bases, with 13 bases sitting between them. The length of the CDR3 is 15 residues. The V gene's germline CDR1 is SGHAT and CDR2 FQNNGV. The CDR3 DNA reads as TGTGCCAGCAGCTTAGGGCTAGTAAGGTCCAATGAGCAGTTCTTC. It yields the protein CASSLGLVRSNEQFF.

V usage is TRBV6-5 and J usage is TRBJ2-7; possible D gene TRBD1, 5 bases. Germline CDR1 and CDR2: MNHEY and SVGAGI. The ends were cut back, 0 bases at V and 3 bases at J, with 12 bases in the middle. The CDR3 has 15 amino acids. CDR3 sequence (DNA): TGTGCCAGCAGTTACTCGGGCAGGGATTTCTACGAGCAGTACTTC. It specifies CASSYSGRDFYEQYF.

V is TRBV14 and J is TRBJ1-2; 11 positions match TRBD1. The CDR3 consists of 16 residues. Germline CDR1 reads SGHDN; CDR2 reads FVKESK. With V trimmed by 4 bases and J by 4 bases, 8 bases remained unmatched. In nucleotides, the CDR3 is TGTGCCAGCAGCCCCCCGGGGACAGGGGGTGGCTATGGCTACACCTTC. Amino acid sequence: CASSPPGTGGGYGYTF.

This clone occurred a few times. The chain carries TRBV19 and TRBJ1-1, with 8 bases matching TRBD1. Germline V lookup: CDR1 LNHDA, CDR2 SQIVND (reference sequence). This CDR3 contains 14 residues. Trimming at V came to 7 bases and at J to 5 bases, leaving 9 bases not matched to a gene. The CDR3: CASTGTGSHTEAFF. CDR3 nucleotides: TGTGCCAGTACGGGGACAGGCTCACATACTGAAGCTTTCTTT. Using reference TRBV19 and TRBJ1-1 for the parts outside the CDR3, the full variable domain is DGGITQSPKYLFRKEGQNVTLSCEQNLNHDAMYWYRQDPGQGLRLIYYSQIVNDFQKGDIAEGYSVSREKKESFPLTVTSAQKNPTAFYLCASTGTGSHTEAFFGQGTRLTVV.

By share of the sample, this clone is medium-sized (0.01 to 0.1%). This rearrangement joins TRBV5-1 to TRBJ1-5; D might be TRBD1 (6 bases). The germline gives CDR1 SGHRS, CDR2 YFSETQ. The germline V and J ends were trimmed by 3 bases and 1 base, with 14 bases remaining between them. The CDR3 covers 16 residues. The CDR3 spells CASSSKRDKSNQPQHF. The CDR3 region has the DNA TGCGCCAGCAGCTCAAAGCGGGACAAAAGCAATCAGCCCCAGCATTTT.

V usage is TRBV5-5 and J usage is TRBJ1-2; perhaps TRBD1 as D (5 bases). Germline assignment: CDR1 SGHKS and CDR2 YYEKEE (reference sequence). V was shortened by 3 bases and J by 2 bases, with 17 bases between the two germline ends. This CDR3 has 16 amino acids. The CDR3 here is CASSWNPGRRNYGYTF. The CDR3 DNA is TGTGCCAGCAGCTGGAACCCGGGACGGCGCAACTATGGCTACACCTTC. Full variable domain (missing parts from reference TRBV5-5 and TRBJ1-2): DAGVTQSPTHLIKTRGQQVTLRCSPISGHKSVSWYQQVLGQGPQFIFQYYEKEERGRGNFPDRFSARQFPNYSSELNVNALLLGDSALYLCASSWNPGRRNYGYTFGSGTRLTVV.

The V gene is TRBV29-1, the J gene TRBJ2-5, with D perhaps assigned TRBD1 or TRBD2 (6 bases each). V lost 7 bases to trimming and J lost 2 bases, with 17 bases between them. This CDR3 comprises 14 residues. Germline V gene data show CDR1 as SQVTM and CDR2 as ANQGSEA. CDR3: CSAKRGARQETQYF. The CDR3 DNA sequence: TGCAGCGCCAAAAGGGGGGCACGGCAAGAGACCCAGTACTTC. Combining the CDR3 with reference TRBV29-1 and TRBJ2-5 gives the whole variable domain SAVISQKPSRDICQRGTSLTIQCQVDSQVTMMFWYRQQPGQSLTLIATANQGSEATYESGFVIDKFPISRPNLTFSTLTVSNMSPEDSSIYLCSAKRGARQETQYFGPGTRLLVL.

This clone was found a few times. The V and J genes are TRBV28 and TRBJ1-5; D perhaps matches TRBD1 (5 bases). From germline, CDR1 is MDHEN and CDR2 SYDVKM. The CDR3 has 14 residues. The V end lost 1 base, the J end lost 6 bases, and 10 bases lay between the germline ends. As DNA, the CDR3 is TGTGCCAGCAGTTTATATGCAGGGTCTCAGCCCCAGCATTTT. Translating it yields CASSLYAGSQPQHF.

The chain links TRBV6-5 to TRBJ1-1; 9 bases map to TRBD1. Per the germline V gene, CDR1 is MNHEY and CDR2 is SVGAGI. The junction had 6 bases not matched to a gene; V was cut back by 6 bases and J by 7 bases. The CDR3 runs 13 residues. In DNA, the CDR3 is TGTGCCAGCAGCCCCCGACAGGGGGTTGAAGCTTTCTTT. Its protein product is CASSPRQGVEAFF.

This clone has only a few counts. The V and J genes are TRBV28 and TRBJ2-1; weak D call: TRBD2 (5 bases). Trimming cost V 6 bases and J 2 bases, with 14 bases left between them. The CDR3 is made up of 15 amino acids. Germline loops: CDR1 MDHEN, CDR2 SYDVKM. The CDR3, as DNA: TGTGCCAGCAGGCCTCCGGGTAGCGCCTACAATGAGCAGTTCTTC. It translates to CASRPPGSAYNEQFF.

This clone showed up just once. The V call is TRBV6-1, the J call TRBJ2-3; TRBD1 might be the D (6 bases). V was pared by 5 bases and J by 0 bases, with 9 bases between. CDR3 length equals 14 residues. Per germline, CDR1 MNHNS and CDR2 SASEGT. DNA for the CDR3: TGTGCCAGCAGTCGACAGGCTAGCACAGATACGCAGTATTTT. Amino acids: CASSRQASTDTQYF.

This clone was detected only once. The V call is TRBV7-2, the J call TRBJ2-1; 14 bases are a match to TRBD2. V lost 3 bases to trimming and J lost 8 bases; unmatched junction nucleotides: 12. This CDR3 has 18 amino acids. Germline V gene sequence: CDR1 SGHTA, CDR2 FQGNSA. The CDR3 protein is CASSFVKGGTSGSYEQFF. The CDR3 DNA reads as TGTGCCAGCAGCTTCGTAAAGGGGGGGACTAGCGGGAGCTATGAGCAGTTCTTC.

The chain links TRBV19 to TRBJ2-5; possibly TRBD2 for D (6 bases). Germline V gives CDR1 LNHDA, CDR2 SQIVND (reference sequence). The length of the CDR3 is 15 residues. V shed 3 bases and J shed 2 bases, with 13 bases lying between them. DNA of the CDR3: TGTGCCAGTAGTATCGGCGCTAGCGTGCAAGAGACCCAGTACTTC. Translated: CASSIGASVQETQYF.

Written as DNA, the CDR3 is TGTGCCAGCAGCTTGGAACCAACGAACACCGGGGAGCTGTTTTTT. Translation gives CASSLEPTNTGELFF. The chain links TRBV5-5 to TRBJ2-2; D gene unclear. V dropped 0 bases and J dropped 0 bases, with 6 bases sitting between them. Germline V gene data show CDR1 as SGHKS and CDR2 as YYEKEE (reference sequence). CDR3 size: 15 residues.

This clone was counted only a few times. J is TRBJ2-1 and V is TRBV11-3; a weak D match, TRBD2 (6 bases). The germline CDR1 and CDR2 sequences are SGHNT and YENEEA. V was cut by 3 bases and J by 4 bases, with 7 bases left in between. The CDR3 covers 13 residues. DNA for the CDR3: TGTGCCAGCAGCTTTGGGGGGTACAATGAGCAGTTCTTC. Amino acid sequence: CASSFGGYNEQFF.

J is TRBJ2-2 and V is TRBV7-6, with D unresolved. Germline V CDR1 and CDR2: SGHVS, FNYEAQ. The CDR3 has 16 amino acids. V was pared by 2 bases and J by 3 bases, with 13 bases between. CDR3 in amino acids: CASSLFAPQYTGELFF. Here the CDR3 DNA reads TGTGCCAGCAGCTTATTTGCGCCTCAGTACACCGGGGAGCTGTTTTTT.